These 28 T cell receptor beta chains share one sample of origin, sequenced in a study of cytotoxic CD8 clonotypes in ibrutinib-treated CLL. The assay was immunoSEQ multiplex PCR, and TCRdb's table has in-frame clones only and misses some. The repertoire includes about 25,000 clones, 65% to 70% of them detected once, and roughly half sits in the top ten. Source: PBMCs, taken at disease progression, from a patient treated with ibrutinib. These receptors were obtained from a human donor with chronic lymphocytic leukemia.

The rearrangement joins TRBV7-2 to TRBJ1-1, with a tentative D call TRBD1 (6 bases). Deletions cut 5 bases from V and 1 base from J, with 14 bases between. In germline, CDR1 is SGHTA, CDR2 FQGNSA. CDR3 length equals 15 residues. The CDR3: CASSPRTASNTEAFF. CDR3 nucleotide sequence: TGTGCCAGCAGCCCGAGGACAGCATCGAACACTGAAGCTTTCTTT.

The chain is built from TRBV5-4 and TRBJ2-7, with a possible D match to TRBD1 (6 bases). The V end lost 0 bases, the J end lost 6 bases, and 10 bases lay between the germline ends. The CDR3 covers 13 residues. The V gene's germline CDR1 is SGHNT and CDR2 YYREEE (reference sequence). CDR3 region: CASSLAGAFEQYF. The CDR3 DNA reads as TGTGCCAGCAGCTTGGCAGGGGCCTTCGAGCAGTACTTC.

CDR3 sequence reads: CASLPTGDSNQPQHF. As DNA, the CDR3 is TGTGCCAGCCTACCGACAGGGGACAGCAATCAGCCCCAGCATTTT. The gene calls are TRBV6-1 and TRBJ1-5; 8 bases are shared with TRBD1. V was pared by 8 bases and J by 1 base, with 7 bases of the junction left unmatched. Germline V CDR1 and CDR2: MNHNS, SASEGT. The CDR3 loop spans 15 amino acids.

This clone occurred a few times. CDR3 loop: CASSPGGYTEAFF. DNA of the CDR3: TGTGCCAGCAGCCCCGGGGGGTACACTGAAGCTTTCTTT. This chain connects TRBV6-5 to TRBJ1-1; possibly TRBD1 for D (5 bases). This CDR3 spans 13 amino acids. Looked up from germline, CDR1 is MNHEY and CDR2 is SVGAGI. The germline V and J ends were trimmed by 6 bases and 3 bases, with 11 bases remaining between them.

This clone was detected once. The chain combines TRBV7-3 with TRBJ2-3; TRBD2 matches at 8 bases. CDR3 length: 15 residues. Germline V gene lookup returns CDR1 SGHTA and CDR2 FQGTGA. J was trimmed by 2 bases and V by 2 bases; bases with no gene match: 3. CDR3 sequence: CASSLFGGDTDTQYF. In nucleotides, the CDR3 is TGTGCCAGCAGCTTATTCGGGGGGGACACAGATACGCAGTATTTT. Full variable domain (outside the CDR3, taken from reference TRBV7-3 and TRBJ2-3): GAGVSQTPSNKVTEKGKYVELRCDPISGHTALYWYRQSLGQGPEFLIYFQGTGAADDSGLPNDRFFAVRPEGSVSTLKIQRTERGDSAVYLCASSLFGGDTDTQYFGPGTRLTVL.

The sample holds a few counts of this clone. The chain links TRBV15 to TRBJ1-5; D is ambiguous. The CDR3 contains 16 residues. Germline loops: CDR1 LNHNV, CDR2 YYDKDF (reference sequence). Trimming stripped 0 bases from V and 0 bases from J, with 9 bases between. In nucleotides, the CDR3 is TGTGCCACCAGCAGAGAGCCAGCAACTAGCAATCAGCCCCAGCATTTT. Amino acids: CATSREPATSNQPQHF.

The CDR3 loop is CASSLPEGGHYEQYF. CDR3 nucleotide sequence: TGTGCCAGCAGCCTCCCGGAGGGGGGCCACTACGAGCAGTACTTC. This rearrangement joins TRBV6-6 to TRBJ2-7, with D possibly being TRBD1 or TRBD2 (6 bases each). Germline V gene lookup returns CDR1 MNHNY and CDR2 SVGAGI (reference sequence). Trimming took off 6 bases at V and 3 bases at J, with 18 bases between the two ends. The CDR3 sequence is 15 residues long.

This chain links TRBV7-2 with TRBJ1-1, with 8 bases matching TRBD1. With 5 bases clipped from V and 8 bases from J, the junction kept 7 bases outside the gene matches. This CDR3 has 13 residues. From germline, CDR1 is SGHTA and CDR2 FQGNSA. CDR3 loop: CASSPWTGREAFF. The CDR3 region has the DNA TGTGCCAGCAGCCCTTGGACAGGGAGGGAAGCTTTCTTT.

This rearrangement joins TRBV6-5 to TRBJ1-6, with unresolved D. Trimming left V 0 bases short and J 7 bases short, with 7 bases between. Germline CDR1 is MNHEY and CDR2 is SVGAGI. CDR3 length: 14 amino acids. CDR3 sequence reads: CASSYSLGNSPLHF. CDR3 coding DNA: TGTGCCAGCAGTTACTCGCTCGGGAATTCACCCCTCCACTTT.

J is TRBJ1-4 and V is TRBV4-3; maybe TRBD1 (5 bases). From germline, CDR1 is LGHNA and CDR2 YSLEER. V dropped 0 bases and J dropped 8 bases, with 16 bases sitting between them. The CDR3 contains 16 residues. This CDR3 reads CASSQEPAVGGEKLFF. The CDR3 nucleotides are TGCGCCAGCAGCCAAGAACCCGCGGTGGGGGGGGAAAAACTGTTTTTT.

The chain carries TRBV4-3 and TRBJ2-7, with TRBD2 matching over 13 bases. Germline V CDR1 and CDR2: LGHNA, YSLEER. With V trimmed by 3 bases and J by 2 bases, 7 bases remained unmatched. The CDR3 runs to 17 residues. The CDR3: CASSHLTSGGITYEQYF. CDR3 nucleotides: TGCGCCAGCAGCCACCTGACTAGCGGGGGGATAACCTACGAGCAGTACTTC.

The rearrangement uses TRBV4-3 and TRBJ2-3, with 8 bases lining up with TRBD2. J lost 2 bases, V lost 2 bases, and 9 bases had no gene match. This CDR3 has 17 residues. The germline CDR1 and CDR2 sequences are LGHNA and YSLEER. CDR3 amino acids: CASSQTPVAGTTDTQYF. In nucleotides, the CDR3 is TGCGCCAGCAGCCAAACCCCGGTAGCGGGGACCACAGATACGCAGTATTTT.

The rearrangement uses TRBV5-1 and TRBJ2-6, with 7 bases that match TRBD2. Germline V gene sequence: CDR1 SGHRS, CDR2 YFSETQ. J was trimmed by 16 bases and V by 1 base; bases with no gene match: 2. The CDR3 is made up of 11 amino acids. CDR3 nucleotides: TGCGCCAGCAGCTTGAGCGGGACTCTGACTTTC. The encoded protein is CASSLSGTLTF.

The V call is TRBV5-8, the J call TRBJ2-7; D call uncertain. This CDR3 has 15 residues. The germline gives CDR1 SGHTS, CDR2 YDEGEE. V was pared by 3 bases and J by 5 bases, with 18 bases between. CDR3 DNA sequence: TGTGCCAGCAGCTCGGACGGAGCCTCGGGCCACGAGCAGTACTTC. It codes for CASSSDGASGHEQYF. Together with reference TRBV5-8 and TRBJ2-7, the CDR3 gives the full variable domain: EAGVTQSPTHLIKTRGQQATLRCSPISGHTSVYWYQQALGLGLQFLLWYDEGEERNRGNFPPRFSGRQFPNYSSELNVNALELEDSALYLCASSSDGASGHEQYFGPGTRLTVT.

V and J are TRBV27 and TRBJ1-2; possibly TRBD1 for D (5 bases). The germline V gene encodes CDR1 MNHEY and CDR2 SMNVEV (reference sequence). CDR3 length: 15 amino acids. Trimming left V 3 bases short and J 7 bases short, with 18 bases between. CDR3 protein: CASSFSGLGRLGYTF. The CDR3 DNA follows: TGTGCCAGCAGTTTCTCAGGGTTGGGGCGTCTTGGCTACACCTTC.

This rearrangement joins TRBV6-5 to TRBJ2-2; D is unclear. The CDR3 extends over 12 amino acids. V was shortened by 8 bases and J by 6 bases, with 10 bases between the two germline ends. Looked up from germline, CDR1 is MNHEY and CDR2 is SVGAGI. This CDR3 is CASLGLSGELFF. CDR3 DNA: TGTGCCAGCCTCGGGCTGTCCGGGGAGCTGTTTTTT.

The V and J genes are TRBV27 and TRBJ1-2; perhaps TRBD1 as D (6 bases). With 4 bases removed from V and 2 bases from J, the gap between germline ends came to 14 bases. This CDR3 is 15 amino acids long. Germline CDR1 MNHEY, CDR2 SMNVEV (reference sequence). This CDR3 reads CASSSLGGTNYGYTF. The CDR3 DNA reads TGTGCCAGCAGTTCCTTAGGGGGGACCAACTATGGCTACACCTTC.

This chain uses TRBV10-2 with TRBJ2-7; D tentatively reads TRBD1 or TRBD2 (7 bases each). Germline lookup yields CDR1 WSHSY and CDR2 SAAADI. Trimming took off 4 bases at V and 1 base at J, with 14 bases between the two ends. The CDR3 is made up of 15 amino acids. CDR3 residues: CASSGGEGASYEQYF. The CDR3 nucleotides are TGCGCCAGCAGTGGGGGGGAGGGGGCGTCCTACGAGCAGTACTTC.

This sequence joins TRBV6-5 and TRBJ2-3; D possibly corresponds to TRBD2 (5 bases). CDR1 MNHEY and CDR2 SVGAGI come from the germline V gene. The ends were cut back, 5 bases at V and 5 bases at J, with 11 bases in the middle. The CDR3 spans 13 residues. CDR3 sequence: CASSIPGLDTQYF. CDR3 DNA sequence: TGTGCCAGCAGTATACCAGGACTAGATACGCAGTATTTT.

The genes are TRBV5-6 and TRBJ2-7; maybe TRBD1 (6 bases). Per germline, CDR1 SGHDT and CDR2 YYEEEE. CDR3 length: 15 amino acids. V gave up 0 bases and J gave up 3 bases, with 13 bases separating them. The CDR3 is CASSLGLQGIYEQYF. CDR3 nucleotides: TGTGCCAGCAGCTTGGGCCTCCAGGGGATCTACGAGCAGTACTTC.

This clone was observed a single time. This chain joins TRBV15 and TRBJ2-3; 11 bases are a match to TRBD2. CDR3 length equals 18 residues. The germline V gene has CDR1 LNHNV and CDR2 YYDKDF (reference sequence). Trimming at V came to 0 bases and at J to 2 bases, leaving 7 bases not matched to a gene. CDR3 in amino acids: CATSRDITSGGPTDTQYF. The DNA of the CDR3 is TGTGCCACCAGCAGAGATATAACTAGCGGGGGCCCCACAGATACGCAGTATTTT.

The chain joins TRBV7-9 to TRBJ2-2; 8 bases agree with TRBD2. The germline CDR1 and CDR2 sequences are SEHNR and FQNEAQ (reference sequence). This CDR3 has 14 residues. Germline trimming cut 3 bases from V and 7 bases from J; bases unmatched to any gene: 4. The CDR3 spells CASSLGTRIGELFF. The CDR3 DNA follows: TGTGCCAGCAGCTTGGGGACTAGGATCGGGGAGCTGTTTTTT.

The chain couples TRBV5-1 to TRBJ2-2, with unresolved D. Germline assignment: CDR1 SGHRS and CDR2 YFSETQ. The CDR3 extends over 14 amino acids. Deletions cut 0 bases from V and 6 bases from J, with 9 bases between. CDR3 in amino acids: CASSLGFAAGELFF. The CDR3 bases are TGCGCCAGCAGCTTGGGATTTGCGGCCGGGGAGCTGTTTTTT.

The chain carries TRBV9 and TRBJ1-2, with no clear D. The germline gives CDR1 SGDLS, CDR2 YYNGEE. V dropped 6 bases and J dropped 1 base, with 7 bases sitting between them. The CDR3 is made up of 12 amino acids. The chain's CDR3 is CASTGDNYGYTF. CDR3 DNA: TGTGCCAGCACCGGGGATAACTATGGCTACACCTTC.

The chain combines TRBV7-2 with TRBJ2-5; 11 bases align to TRBD1. This CDR3 region has 16 residues. V lost 6 bases and J lost 4; bases outside the gene matches: 10. Germline values: CDR1 SGHTA, CDR2 FQGNSA. CDR3 region: CASSFSWDRGAETQYF. The DNA for the CDR3 is TGTGCCAGCAGTTTTTCTTGGGACAGGGGGGCAGAGACCCAGTACTTC.

The chain couples TRBV18 to TRBJ1-1; tentatively, D is TRBD1 (6 bases). CDR1 is KGHSH and CDR2 is LQKENI in the germline V gene. This CDR3 contains 15 residues. The V gene lost 5 bases and the J gene lost 4 bases, with 17 bases spanning the gap. The CDR3 sequence is CASSNSAGVSTEAFF. CDR3 coding DNA: TGTGCCAGCTCAAACTCGGCAGGGGTAAGCACTGAAGCTTTCTTT. The complete variable domain, with remaining parts taken from reference TRBV18 and TRBJ1-1, reads NAGVMQNPRHLVRRRGQEARLRCSPMKGHSHVYWYRQLPEEGLKFMVYLQKENIIDESGMPKERFSAEFPKEGPSILRIQQVVRGDSAAYFCASSNSAGVSTEAFFGQGTRLTVV.

The chain joins TRBV5-5 to TRBJ1-6, with a possible D match to TRBD1 (5 bases). V gave up 7 bases and J gave up 6 bases, with 17 bases separating them. Germline assignment: CDR1 SGHKS and CDR2 YYEKEE (reference sequence). This CDR3 has 15 residues. The DNA of the CDR3 is TGTGCCAGCCGTGGGCCCACAGGAACTAATTCACCCCTCCACTTT. Its translation is CASRGPTGTNSPLHF.

The chain joins TRBV5-4 to TRBJ2-2; 7 bases agree with TRBD2. Germline V lookup: CDR1 SGHNT, CDR2 YYREEE (reference sequence). The CDR3 runs to 16 residues. With 3 bases clipped from V and 0 bases from J, the junction kept 5 bases outside the gene matches. The CDR3 loop is CASSWRGGANTGELFF. CDR3 bases: TGTGCCAGCAGCTGGCGGGGAGGGGCGAACACCGGGGAGCTGTTTTTT.